One and the same sample provided the 11 T cell receptor beta chains below, sequenced in a study of CD4 T cells in relation to SARS-CoV-2 and coronaviruses. Profiled with immunoSEQ multiplex PCR; TCRdb holds only in-frame clones, not every one. The sample shows 37,000 or so clones, more than 65% of them seen only once. Antigens for these TCRs are unknown. The specimen sequenced was naive CD4+ T cells from PBMCs, cultured in vitro. This sample's subset: naive CD4+ T cells isolated by negative enrichment. The origin of the receptors is an adult with COVID-19.

V gene TRBV9 combines with J gene TRBJ2-3; the match to TRBD2 covers 14 bases. The CDR3 runs 16 residues. The V and J ends lost 4 bases and 3 bases, in that order; junction bases with no gene match: 4. CDR1 and CDR2 from the germline V gene are SGDLS and YYNGEE. The CDR3 protein is CASSLGLAGVTDTQYF. The DNA for the CDR3 is TGTGCCAGCAGCCTGGGACTAGCGGGAGTTACAGATACGCAGTATTTT.

The chain couples TRBV7-8 to TRBJ1-2; 7 positions match TRBD1. The ends lost 5 bases at V and 1 base at J; junction bases unmatched: 4. This CDR3 region has 14 residues. Germline V gene data show CDR1 as SGHVS and CDR2 as FQNEAQ. The CDR3 sequence: CASSEDRDNYGYTF. CDR3 coding DNA: TGTGCCAGCAGCGAAGACAGGGATAACTATGGCTACACCTTC.

V gene TRBV25-1 combines with J gene TRBJ1-1, with 8 bases aligning to TRBD1. V was pared by 6 bases and J by 1 base, with 10 bases of the junction left unmatched. Per germline, CDR1 MGHDK and CDR2 SYGVNS. The CDR3 is 16 residues long. This CDR3 reads CASRSVPGQENTEAFF. CDR3 sequence (DNA): TGTGCCAGCAGAAGCGTGCCGGGACAGGAGAACACTGAAGCTTTCTTT.

The J gene is TRBJ2-3, the V gene TRBV9; TRBD2 agrees at 7 bases. This CDR3 region has 15 residues. After removal of 4 bases from V and 5 bases from J, the junction contained 10 bases not matched to a gene. Germline V gene data show CDR1 as SGDLS and CDR2 as YYNGEE. The CDR3 loop reads CASSLKRDLGDTQYF. CDR3 nucleotides: TGTGCCAGCAGCTTAAAGCGGGATTTAGGAGATACGCAGTATTTT.

CDR3 sequence reads: CASSEEARTDTQYF. Written as DNA, the CDR3 is TGTGCCAGCAGTGAAGAGGCAAGGACAGATACGCAGTATTTT. V usage is TRBV6-1 and J usage is TRBJ2-3; D gene unclear. The CDR3 extends over 14 amino acids. Germline CDR1 MNHNS, CDR2 SASEGT. V gave up 1 base and J gave up 3 bases, with 8 bases separating them.

The chain links TRBV7-3 to TRBJ2-3; the D gene is possibly TRBD2 (5 bases). From germline, CDR1 is SGHTA and CDR2 FQGTGA. The CDR3 has 13 amino acids. V lost 7 bases and J lost 8, with 16 bases in between. CDR3 sequence (DNA): TGTGCCAGCAACAACGGAGGTATCGGTACGCAGTATTTT. Protein product: CASNNGGIGTQYF.

The V and J genes are TRBV6-2 or TRBV6-3 and TRBJ2-7; 7 bases fit TRBD1. There are 14 residues in the CDR3. J was trimmed by 3 bases and V by 2 bases; bases with no gene match: 4. In germline, CDR1 is MNHEY, CDR2 SVGEGT. This CDR3 reads CASSYTRGHYEQYF. CDR3 nucleotides: TGTGCCAGCAGTTACACAAGGGGGCACTACGAGCAGTACTTC.

The genes are TRBV5-6 and TRBJ2-2, with D perhaps TRBD2 (6 bases). Germline CDR1 SGHDT, CDR2 YYEEEE. The CDR3 runs 14 residues. Between the trimmed V and J ends, which lost 5 bases and 1 base, there was a span of 9 bases. CDR3 region: CASRRRGNTGELFF. As DNA, the CDR3 is TGTGCCAGCAGGAGGAGGGGGAACACCGGGGAGCTGTTTTTT.

The chain carries TRBV11-2 and TRBJ2-7, with D maybe TRBD1 (5 bases). From germline, CDR1 is SGHAT and CDR2 FQNNGV. The V end was cut by 5 bases, the J end by 0 bases, with 14 bases between. The CDR3 loop spans 15 amino acids. The CDR3 DNA is TGTGCCAGCAGCCTCCGACAGATATTCTCCTACGAGCAGTACTTC. This gives the protein CASSLRQIFSYEQYF.

This clone showed up just once. The CDR3 protein is CASSQGVAGEVYEQYF. In DNA form, the CDR3 reads TGTGCCAGCAGCCAAGGGGTAGCGGGAGAGGTCTACGAGCAGTACTTC. The chain employs TRBV4-2 and TRBJ2-7, with 9 nucleotides matching TRBD2. The germline V gene has CDR1 LGHNA and CDR2 YNFKEQ. The ends lost 1 base at V and 3 bases at J; junction bases unmatched: 7. The CDR3 covers 16 residues.

This chain uses TRBV18 with TRBJ1-3, with 7 bases identical to TRBD1. Germline V CDR1 and CDR2: KGHSH, LQKENI. V gave up 3 bases and J gave up 12 bases; unmatched junction bases: 11. The CDR3 extends over 14 amino acids. The CDR3: CASSPGDSRPGIYF. The CDR3 nucleotides are TGTGCCAGCTCACCGGGGGACAGCCGACCAGGCATATATTTT.